The rows below give T cell receptor beta chains drawn from one sample of a study of shared clonotypes between healthy human individuals. Profiled with immunoSEQ multiplex PCR; TCRdb holds only in-frame clones, not every one. The sample has nearly 1 million clones, about 80% seen once. Input material: memory CD4+ T cells sorted from blood. The source of these receptors is a man aged 18 to 29 in good health. Both conserved end residues are part of each CDR3. Each record gives: V gene, D gene, clone size, J gene, CDR3 DNA, CDR3 protein. A D gene is named only where the DNA matches it firmly. Some rows have no size entry. The others give once, few or many, or a class for an expanded clone.

v_call: TRBV5-1
d_call: .
clone_size: .
j_call: TRBJ2-2
cdr3_nt: TGCGCCAGCAGCTTGGAGGGTAGGAACACCGGGGAGCTGTTTTTT
cdr3_aa: CASSLEGRNTGELFF

v_call: TRBV28
d_call: .
clone_size: once
j_call: TRBJ1-4
cdr3_nt: TGTGCCAGCAGCCTTTTCAGGGTTGACGAAAAACTGTTTTTT
cdr3_aa: CASSLFRVDEKLFF

v_call: TRBV10-2
d_call: TRBD1
clone_size: .
j_call: TRBJ2-7
cdr3_nt: TGCGCCAGCAGTGACCGTCGACAGGGAGACTACGAGCAGTACTTC
cdr3_aa: CASSDRRQGDYEQYF

v_call: TRBV19
d_call: .
clone_size: few
j_call: TRBJ1-4
cdr3_nt: TGTGCCAGTAGTATAGTATCGGGGGAAAAACTGTTTTTT
cdr3_aa: CASSIVSGEKLFF

v_call: TRBV7-9
d_call: .
clone_size: .
j_call: TRBJ2-5
cdr3_nt: TGTGCCAGCAGTCGTGGTGTAGAGACCCAGTACTTC
cdr3_aa: CASSRGVETQYF

v_call: TRBV13
d_call: TRBD1
clone_size: few
j_call: TRBJ1-6
cdr3_nt: TGTGCCAGCAGCTTCGGACAGGGTGGTAGTTCACCCCTCCACTTT
cdr3_aa: CASSFGQGGSSPLHF

v_call: TRBV25-1
d_call: TRBD2
clone_size: once
j_call: TRBJ2-3
cdr3_nt: TGTGCCAGCCGAGAAACTAGCGGGAGTGGGATAGATACGCAGTATTTT
cdr3_aa: CASRETSGSGIDTQYF

v_call: TRBV6-6
d_call: .
clone_size: few
j_call: TRBJ1-2
cdr3_nt: TGTGCCAGCAGCCCTGGGTCAGGGAAAGGCTACACCTTC
cdr3_aa: CASSPGSGKGYTF

v_call: TRBV18
d_call: TRBD1
clone_size: .
j_call: TRBJ1-5
cdr3_nt: TGTGCCAGCTCATCAGTCGGACAGGGTAATCAGCCCCAGCATTTT
cdr3_aa: CASSSVGQGNQPQHF

v_call: TRBV7-2
d_call: .
clone_size: .
j_call: TRBJ2-7
cdr3_nt: TGTGCCAGCAGCTTATATCGGGAGTCCGAGCAGTACTTC
cdr3_aa: CASSLYRESEQYF

v_call: TRBV29-1
d_call: .
clone_size: .
j_call: TRBJ1-2
cdr3_nt: TGCAGCGTTGAAGATAAGGGGAACTATGGCTACACCTTC
cdr3_aa: CSVEDKGNYGYTF

v_call: TRBV4-1
d_call: .
clone_size: .
j_call: TRBJ2-1
cdr3_nt: TGCGCCAGCAGCCAAGAGGTAACGGCAGTCACCTACAATGAGCAGTTCTTC
cdr3_aa: CASSQEVTAVTYNEQFF

v_call: TRBV28
d_call: .
clone_size: .
j_call: TRBJ1-2
cdr3_nt: TGTGCCAGCAGTTTTTCCAGCCTCTATGGCTACACCTTC
cdr3_aa: CASSFSSLYGYTF

v_call: TRBV2
d_call: .
clone_size: .
j_call: TRBJ2-2
cdr3_nt: TGTGCCAGCGGTAAGGGCACCGGGGAGCTGTTTTTT
cdr3_aa: CASGKGTGELFF

v_call: TRBV30
d_call: TRBD1
clone_size: .
j_call: TRBJ2-3
cdr3_nt: TGTGCCTCATCCAGGGGGCTGAACACAGATACGCAGTATTTT
cdr3_aa: CASSRGLNTDTQYF

v_call: TRBV5-5
d_call: .
clone_size: .
j_call: TRBJ1-3
cdr3_nt: TGTGCCAGCCAAGGAAACACCATATATTTT
cdr3_aa: CASQGNTIYF

v_call: TRBV6-5
d_call: .
clone_size: .
j_call: TRBJ1-1
cdr3_nt: TGTGCCAGCAGTTCTCAATCGGGACGCAACACTGAAGCTTTCTTT
cdr3_aa: CASSSQSGRNTEAFF

v_call: TRBV5-4
d_call: .
clone_size: .
j_call: TRBJ1-1
cdr3_nt: TGTGCCAGCAGCTTGTCGGCAGGGAGGGTGATGAACACTGAAGCTTTCTTT
cdr3_aa: CASSLSAGRVMNTEAFF

v_call: TRBV30
d_call: TRBD1
clone_size: .
j_call: TRBJ1-1
cdr3_nt: TGTGCCTGGAGTGTGGGACAGCTGAACACTGAAGCTTTCTTT
cdr3_aa: CAWSVGQLNTEAFF

v_call: TRBV21-1
d_call: .
clone_size: .
j_call: TRBJ2-7
cdr3_nt: TGTGCCAGCAGCCCGCGTCAGAACGAGAGTTCCTACGAGCAGTACTTC
cdr3_aa: CASSPRQNESSYEQYF

v_call: TRBV29-1
d_call: TRBD1
clone_size: .
j_call: TRBJ2-3
cdr3_nt: TGCAGCGTTGAAAGGGGGCAAGATACGCAGTATTTT
cdr3_aa: CSVERGQDTQYF

v_call: TRBV5-1
d_call: TRBD2
clone_size: .
j_call: TRBJ2-6
cdr3_nt: TGCGCCAGCAGCCCAATAGCGGGAGGCTCTGGGGCCAACGTCCTGACTTTC
cdr3_aa: CASSPIAGGSGANVLTF

v_call: TRBV2
d_call: .
clone_size: few
j_call: TRBJ1-6
cdr3_nt: TGTGCCAGCAGTGAACTGGAACAGGGAAGGGCACCCCTCCACTTT
cdr3_aa: CASSELEQGRAPLHF

v_call: TRBV5-5
d_call: TRBD1
clone_size: .
j_call: TRBJ1-3
cdr3_nt: TGTGCCAGCAGCAGACAGGGGGACCCTGGAAACACCATATATTTT
cdr3_aa: CASSRQGDPGNTIYF

v_call: TRBV27
d_call: .
clone_size: .
j_call: TRBJ1-1
cdr3_nt: TGTGCCAGCAGTTTATCGATAAGGGGAGGTACCCACACTGAAGCTTTCTTT
cdr3_aa: CASSLSIRGGTHTEAFF

v_call: TRBV9
d_call: TRBD1
clone_size: .
j_call: TRBJ2-7
cdr3_nt: TGTGCCAGCAGCCAAGGGACAGGGGCCTACGAGCAGTACTTC
cdr3_aa: CASSQGTGAYEQYF

v_call: TRBV5-1
d_call: .
clone_size: .
j_call: TRBJ2-5
cdr3_nt: TGCGCCAGCAGCTTGGGAACCGGTCGTGAGACCCAGTACTTC
cdr3_aa: CASSLGTGRETQYF

v_call: TRBV5-6
d_call: .
clone_size: .
j_call: TRBJ2-3
cdr3_nt: TGTGCCAGCAGCTTTTCACTAGGCACAGATACGCAGTATTTT
cdr3_aa: CASSFSLGTDTQYF

v_call: TRBV15
d_call: .
clone_size: .
j_call: TRBJ2-7
cdr3_nt: TGTGCCACCAGTTCCGGAGGGAGCTCCTACGAGCAGTACTTC
cdr3_aa: CATSSGGSSYEQYF

v_call: TRBV14
d_call: .
clone_size: .
j_call: TRBJ2-5
cdr3_nt: TGTGCCAGCAGCCCCGGAGGGCCGACCCTTCAAGAGACCCAGTACTTC
cdr3_aa: CASSPGGPTLQETQYF

v_call: TRBV19
d_call: .
clone_size: .
j_call: TRBJ1-2
cdr3_nt: TGTGCCAGTAGCCCCAAGGGGGGTTCCAACTATGGCTACACCTTC
cdr3_aa: CASSPKGGSNYGYTF

v_call: TRBV7-9
d_call: TRBD2
clone_size: .
j_call: TRBJ2-3
cdr3_nt: TGTGCCAGCAGCTCCTGGACTAGCTCCCCCACAGATACGCAGTATTTT
cdr3_aa: CASSSWTSSPTDTQYF

v_call: TRBV5-4
d_call: .
clone_size: .
j_call: TRBJ2-7
cdr3_nt: TGTGCCAGCAGCCCCTCCGGGGAGGCGGCCTACGAGCAGTACTTC
cdr3_aa: CASSPSGEAAYEQYF

v_call: TRBV19
d_call: .
clone_size: .
j_call: TRBJ1-5
cdr3_nt: TGTGCCAGTAGTAGGTCCAGGGGAAGCAATCAGCCCCAGCATTTT
cdr3_aa: CASSRSRGSNQPQHF

v_call: TRBV7-2
d_call: TRBD2
clone_size: .
j_call: TRBJ2-1
cdr3_nt: TGTGCCAGCAGCTTAGCGCGGGGGACTACGTACAATGAGCAGTTCTTC
cdr3_aa: CASSLARGTTYNEQFF

v_call: TRBV10-3
d_call: .
clone_size: .
j_call: TRBJ2-5
cdr3_nt: TGTGCCATCATAATTCTAGGTGGGGGGGAGACCCAGTACTTC
cdr3_aa: CAIIILGGGETQYF

v_call: TRBV7-9
d_call: TRBD2
clone_size: .
j_call: TRBJ2-5
cdr3_nt: TGTGCCAGCTCTGGCGGGAGAGCGTCGCAAGAGACCCAGTACTTC
cdr3_aa: CASSGGRASQETQYF

v_call: TRBV11-2
d_call: .
clone_size: many
j_call: TRBJ1-4
cdr3_nt: TGTGCCAGCAGCCGCGGCGACAGGTCGAGCGAAAAACTGTTTTTT
cdr3_aa: CASSRGDRSSEKLFF

v_call: TRBV10-3
d_call: TRBD1
clone_size: .
j_call: TRBJ1-1
cdr3_nt: TGTGCCATACAGGGGAGTTACACTGAAGCTTTCTTT
cdr3_aa: CAIQGSYTEAFF